This TCR beta chain was identified during a study of patients and donors after allogeneic stem cell transplantation (TCRdb year 2020). The library was made by RT-PCR. TCRdb names NextSeq 550 as the instrument used. TCRdb cleaned the public reads at Q25 with fastp, built clones with MiXCR and kept in-frame beta chains. Entries that share a CDR3 protein sequence are merged under the most common genes and DNA. The sample contains 70,000 or so distinct CDR3 sequences, 26% of them found a single time. Around 27% of the sample belongs to the ten largest clones. To note about this clonotype: Its recognized antigen is unknown. Within one base of it there is no much larger clone, and no base qualities were kept.

The specimen sequenced was blood, either unsorted or a sorted T cell fraction (not recorded which). This sequence originates from a human donor who was either an allogeneic HSCT recipient or a stem cell or donor lymphocyte infusion donor (not recorded which). It is not recorded whose cells these are; they may come from a transplant donor.

The DNA sequence is as follows: TGTGCCAGCAGTACAGCACTAAAAAACATTCAGTACTTC. It translates as CASSTALKNIQYF. Rearrangement joined TRBV6-5 to TRBJ2-4; the D gene cannot be resolved reliably. CDR1 and CDR2 (MNHEY, SVGAGI) derive from the germline V gene. Including the terminal cysteine and phenylalanine, the CDR3 comprises 13 residues. The CDR3 DNA has 39 bases and is translated from base 1. The germline ends are 9 bases apart after V is trimmed by 5 bases and J by 4 bases.